This T cell receptor (beta chain) appears in the sequencing data of a study of memory CD8 T cells in hepatitis C reinfection. Sequencing used immunoSEQ multiplex PCR; TCRdb keeps in-frame clones, though not all of them. The sample includes some 50,000 clones, about 91% of them seen just once. The CDR3 extends over 16 amino acids. The trim removed 0 bases at V and 9 bases at J, leaving 5 bases unmatched. Germline V gene data show CDR1 as MNHNY and CDR2 as SVGAGI (reference sequence). Time point indicated: late/post reinfection, 12 to 24 weeks after detection. The sorted cells went straight to TCR sequencing with no prior in vitro expansion. Donors came from people who inject drugs enrolled in HEPCO, Canada. A couple of donors provided sorted CD3+ CD8+ CD45RO- naive CD8 T cells at all three reinfection time points.

This receptor was obtained from a man aged 18 to 35 with hepatitis C virus infection. The chain links TRBV6-6 to TRBJ2-1; 13 nucleotides match TRBD2. Sequenced input: naive CD8+ T cells sorted from blood. CDR3 sequence reads: CASSYSLAGGEGEQFF. CDR3 DNA sequence: TGTGCCAGCAGTTACTCACTAGCGGGAGGGGAGGGTGAGCAGTTCTTC.